This TCR beta chain was captured by sequencing in a study of T cell responses to AZD1222 COVID-19 vaccine. General observations from the study: With two AZD1222 doses given, Spike-specific TCR breadth and depth both rose. Close to half of all spike-specific TCRs reportedly target regions of the variants that are unmutated. Donors were mostly white British, more females; clonal diversity possibly underestimated.

Only one count was recorded for this clone. The antigen is not known. One end of the junction does not line up with germline, which may come from a read error. Germline V gene data show CDR1 as SGHRS and CDR2 as YFSETQ. This CDR3 is built from 16 residues. Clones were read by immunoSEQ multiplex PCR, and TCRdb kept only the in-frame ones, dropping some. The table records 110,000 to 150,000 clones, roughly nine tenths of them present only once. The chain uses TRBV5-1 and TRBJ1-1, with D perhaps matching TRBD1 (5 bases). The sequence came from an adult in good health. Sequencing used peripheral blood, obtained on day 0 of AZD1222 vaccination. The CDR3: CASSWESQGAPTGAFF. For the CDR3, the DNA is TGCGCCAGCAGCTGGGAATCTCAGGGAGCCCCAACTGGAGCTTTCTTT.